This record looks at one TCR beta chain sequence and its context. CD45RA-negative memory and CD45RA+ naive subsets were split from the CD4+ cells. Per sorted-subset replicate PCR, input was 150 to 250 ng DNA, representing tens of thousands of T cell genomes. This table comes from immunoSEQ multiplex PCR, and its TCRdb copy is limited to in-frame clones, with some not included. The data contain millions of clones, 90% to 95% of them singletons. This entry belongs to a study of shared clonotypes between healthy human individuals. Study details: Per-donor plates numbered three CD4 naive, three CD4 memory, two CD8 naive and one CD8 memory.

The germline V gene has CDR1 SGHNT and CDR2 YENEEA. V lost 5 bases, J lost 3 bases, and 8 bases stayed unmatched. The CDR3 spans 15 residues. The sequencing input was naive CD4+ T cells from PBMCs. Sample subset: CD45RA+ positively selected. The chain recombines TRBV11-3 with TRBJ2-3; 7 nucleotides match TRBD2. The TCR sequence derives from a young man in good health. Some clones in this sample may be carry-over from other donors' samples. The chain's CDR3 is CASSTGAGPTDTQYF. The DNA for the CDR3 is TGTGCCAGCAGCACGGGAGCGGGACCTACAGATACGCAGTATTTT.